The next 9 T cell receptor beta chains were all read from a single sample in a study of human T cells and chemical hapten exposure. TCRdb itself ran the RACE reads through MiXCR, one entry per CDR3 protein. Of 89,000 or so distinct CDR3 sequences in the sample, 5% to 8.5% were seen once. Time point meaning: patch test 2, 6 weeks after DPC sensitization. Sample treatment: therapeutic diphenylcyclopropenone sensitization with weekly scalp DPC. The material sequenced was whole blood, taken in connection with sensitization to the hapten diphenylcyclopropenone (DPC). These receptors all come from a woman aged 25 to 45 with alopecia areata. Some clones in this sample may be carry-over from other donors' samples.

Many counts were recorded for this clonotype. This rearrangement joins TRBV30 to TRBJ2-7, with D unclear. CDR1 is GTSNPN, CDR2 SVGIG, per germline (reference sequence). The CDR3 spans 11 residues. V gave up 2 bases and J gave up 3 bases, with 5 bases separating them. The CDR3 DNA is TGTGCCTGGAGTACTAACTACGAGCAGTACTTC. This codes for CAWSTNYEQYF.

The table lists this clonotype with many counts. The CDR3 nucleotides read TGTGCCTGGAGTGTGGCAGCGGAAAAACTGTTTTTT. This gives the protein CAWSVAAEKLFF. The chain couples TRBV30 to TRBJ1-4; D unclear. The V end was cut by 0 bases, the J end by 8 bases, with 7 bases between. The germline CDR1 and CDR2 sequences are GTSNPN and SVGIG (reference sequence). This CDR3 spans 12 amino acids.

Many counts were recorded for this clonotype. The chain couples TRBV4-1 to TRBJ1-2; unclear D gene. This CDR3 contains 13 residues. V was shortened by 4 bases and J by 0 bases, with 6 bases between the two germline ends. Germline V lookup: CDR1 MGHRA, CDR2 YSYEKL. The CDR3 is CASSLNTNYGYTF. CDR3 sequence (DNA): TGCGCCAGCAGCCTAAACACTAACTATGGCTACACCTTC.

V usage is TRBV4-2 and J usage is TRBJ1-5; D unresolved. CDR1 is LGHNA and CDR2 is YNFKEQ in the germline V gene. CDR3 length: 15 residues. Trimming pared 0 bases from V and 2 bases from J, leaving 8 bases between. CDR3 nucleotides: TGTGCCAGCAGCCAAGATCTGAGAGGCAATCAGCCCCAGCATTTT. Residues: CASSQDLRGNQPQHF.

CDR3 residues: CSVADRVVTEAFF. CDR3 coding DNA: TGCAGCGTGGCGGACAGGGTGGTCACTGAAGCTTTCTTT. The chain links TRBV29-1 to TRBJ1-1, with TRBD1 identical over 8 bases. With 6 bases clipped from V and 4 bases from J, the junction kept 7 bases outside the gene matches. The CDR3 spans 13 residues. In germline, CDR1 is SQVTM, CDR2 ANQGSEA.

The rearrangement joins TRBV7-3 to TRBJ2-6; 7 bases are a match to TRBD1. CDR1 and CDR2 (germline): SGHTA, FQGTGA. With 4 bases clipped from V and 3 bases from J, the junction kept 3 bases outside the gene matches. The CDR3 is 15 residues long. CDR3 region: CASSSTGLGANVLTF. In DNA, the CDR3 is TGTGCCAGCAGCTCGACAGGGCTTGGGGCCAACGTCCTGACTTTC. Full variable domain (missing parts from reference TRBV7-3 and TRBJ2-6): GAGVSQTPSNKVTEKGKYVELRCDPISGHTALYWYRQSLGQGPEFLIYFQGTGAADDSGLPNDRFFAVRPEGSVSTLKIQRTERGDSAVYLCASSSTGLGANVLTFGAGSRLTVL.

This clonotype showed up just a few times. The rearrangement uses TRBV4-2 and TRBJ1-1; D gene ambiguous. The V end was cut by 0 bases, the J end by 8 bases, with 13 bases between. Germline V lookup: CDR1 LGHNA, CDR2 YNFKEQ. This CDR3 contains 14 residues. Written as DNA, the CDR3 is TGTGCCAGCAGCCAAGATTTGGTTGGAGGGGAAGCTTTCTTT. This gives the protein CASSQDLVGGEAFF.

This clonotype was seen a handful of times. The rearrangement joins TRBV7-3 to TRBJ1-2, with D perhaps matching TRBD1 (5 bases). The CDR3 covers 14 residues. Germline loops: CDR1 SGHTA, CDR2 FQGTGA. The V and J ends lost 3 bases and 4 bases respectively, with 12 bases between them. The CDR3 spells CASSFLDGAYGYTF. CDR3 DNA: TGTGCCAGCAGCTTTCTAGACGGGGCCTATGGCTACACCTTC.

This clonotype occurred many times. V gene TRBV5-4 combines with J gene TRBJ2-7, with D unclear. This CDR3 comprises 15 residues. V shed 2 bases and J shed 0 bases, with 12 bases lying between them. Germline CDR1 reads SGHNT; CDR2 reads YYREEE (reference sequence). The CDR3 nucleotides are TGTGCCAGCAGCTTCTTCGATTCTCACTCCTACGAGCAGTACTTC. It codes for CASSFFDSHSYEQYF.